A selection of T cell receptor beta chains follows, all from one sample in a study of cytomegalovirus exposure and HLA in healthy donors. TCRdb's copy holds only in-frame clones and misses some; the assay was immunoSEQ multiplex PCR. The sample lists around 95,000 clones, approximately 82% seen once, with approximately 3.7% in the top ten. The specimen sequenced was PBMCs. These receptors all come from a female donor in good health and CMV-seropositive. Each CDR3 is given with its conserved first and last residue. A D gene is named only where the DNA matches it firmly. Clone size, where shown, is once, few, many, or a class for clones that have expanded.

CASSKGPGAYGYTF | TGTGCCAGCAGTAAAGGTCCAGGGGCCTATGGCTACACCTTC | . | TRBJ1-2 | TRBV9 | few
CSVGQGAAEAFF | TGCAGCGTGGGGCAGGGTGCCGCTGAAGCTTTCTTT | . | TRBJ1-1 | TRBV29-1 | .
CASSLAVQGTRETQYF | TGCGCCAGCAGCTTGGCCGTACAGGGGACTCGAGAGACCCAGTACTTC | . | TRBJ2-5 | TRBV5-1 | once
CASRDRGRTEAFF | TGTGCCAGCAGGGACAGGGGGCGAACTGAAGCTTTCTTT | TRBD1 | TRBJ1-1 | TRBV2 | .
CASSTGLSGNTIYF | TGTGCCAGCAGCACAGGTCTCTCTGGAAACACCATATATTTT | . | TRBJ1-3 | TRBV6-1 | .
CASSRYFTVGYGYTF | TGCGCCAGCAGCCGCTATTTCACTGTTGGCTATGGCTACACCTTC | . | TRBJ1-2 | TRBV4-1 | few
CASSLQGNTIYF | TGTGCCAGCAGTTTACAGGGAAACACCATATATTTT | . | TRBJ1-3 | TRBV6-6 | .
CASRHRLAGNNEQFF | TGTGCCAGCAGACACAGACTAGCGGGGAACAATGAGCAGTTCTTC | TRBD2 | TRBJ2-1 | TRBV7-9 | once
CASSIGATGELFF | TGTGCCAGTAGTATAGGCGCCACCGGGGAGCTGTTTTTT | . | TRBJ2-2 | TRBV19 | .
CASSQRSMAGVGYTF | TGTGCCAGCAGCCAACGATCAATGGCAGGGGTCGGCTACACCTTC | . | TRBJ1-2 | TRBV4-2 | .
CASRTGGYYGYTF | TGTGCCAGCAGAACAGGGGGCTACTATGGCTACACCTTC | TRBD1 | TRBJ1-2 | TRBV5-4 | .
CASSSTLTATYEQYF | TGTGCCAGCAGCTCCACTCTGACTGCAACCTACGAGCAGTACTTC | . | TRBJ2-7 | TRBV13 | .
CARSLGEGQGVHEQFF | TGTGCCCGCAGCCTCGGAGAGGGACAGGGTGTTCATGAGCAGTTCTTC | TRBD1 | TRBJ2-1 | TRBV7-6 | .
CASSLRGDTQYF | TGTGCCAGCAGCTTGCGGGGAGATACGCAGTATTTT | . | TRBJ2-3 | TRBV13 | .
CASSVGVATEAFF | TGTGCCAGCAGTGTAGGGGTGGCCACTGAAGCTTTCTTT | . | TRBJ1-1 | TRBV6-1 | .
CASRYNRETTIYF | TGTGCCAGCAGATACAACAGGGAGACCACCATATATTTT | . | TRBJ1-3 | TRBV7-9 | .
CSGKNQANTEAFF | TGCAGCGGCAAGAATCAGGCGAACACTGAAGCTTTCTTT | . | TRBJ1-1 | TRBV29-1 | .
CASSGRGRRDTEAFF | TGTGCCAGCAGCGGGAGAGGACGGAGGGACACTGAAGCTTTCTTT | . | TRBJ1-1 | TRBV9 | .
CASSFFTPDRGYEQYF | TGTGCCAGCAGCTTTTTCACTCCGGACAGGGGCTACGAGCAGTACTTC | TRBD1 | TRBJ2-7 | TRBV5-6 | few
CSVPTSGGYHSKTQYF | TGCAGCGTCCCGACTAGCGGGGGGTATCACTCGAAGACCCAGTACTTC | TRBD2 | TRBJ2-5 | TRBV29-1 | .
CASSLSGNEQFF | TGTGCCAGCAGTCTTAGTGGCAATGAGCAGTTCTTC | . | TRBJ2-1 | TRBV27 | .
CAISTTGEGGTDTQYF | TGTGCCATCAGTACCACAGGGGAAGGAGGGACAGATACGCAGTATTTT | . | TRBJ2-3 | TRBV10-3 | .
CASSPFLADTQYF | TGTGCCAGCAGCCCCTTTCTAGCAGATACGCAGTATTTT | . | TRBJ2-3 | TRBV14 | .
CASSLSREYHNEQFF | TGTGCCAGCAGCTTGAGTCGGGAGTATCACAATGAGCAGTTCTTC | . | TRBJ2-1 | TRBV5-8 | .
CASSLGPNSPLHF | TGTGCCAGCAGTCTGGGGCCTAATTCACCCCTCCACTTT | . | TRBJ1-6 | TRBV13 | .
CASSSGQGWVDEQYF | TGTGCCAGCAGCTCGGGACAGGGGTGGGTGGACGAGCAGTACTTC | TRBD1 | TRBJ2-7 | TRBV7-9 | .
CASIQRAAQETQYF | TGTGCCAGCATACAGCGAGCGGCCCAAGAGACCCAGTACTTC | . | TRBJ2-5 | TRBV2 | .
CASRPQVYEQYF | TGTGCCAGCAGGCCTCAGGTGTACGAGCAGTACTTC | . | TRBJ2-7 | TRBV2 | once
CASSLGGKGGADGYTF | TGCGCCAGCAGTCTCGGAGGGAAAGGGGGCGCCGATGGCTACACCTTC | TRBD1 | TRBJ1-2 | TRBV5-1 | .
CASSLVGGQETQYF | TGCGCCAGCAGCTTGGTTGGGGGGCAAGAGACCCAGTACTTC | . | TRBJ2-5 | TRBV5-1 | .
CASSSRGGLNTEAFF | TGTGCCAGCAGCTCGAGGGGGGGCCTGAACACTGAAGCTTTCTTT | . | TRBJ1-1 | TRBV7-9 | .
CASSLLGEVNTEAFF | TGTGCCAGCAGTTTATTGGGAGAGGTGAACACTGAAGCTTTCTTT | . | TRBJ1-1 | TRBV28 | .
CASSLGGLASTDTQYF | TGCGCCAGCAGCTTGGGGGGACTAGCGAGCACAGATACGCAGTATTTT | TRBD2 | TRBJ2-3 | TRBV5-1 | .
CASSETQSYEQYF | TGTGCCAGCAGTGAAACACAATCCTACGAGCAGTACTTC | . | TRBJ2-7 | TRBV27 | .
CASSWDRGKPLHF | TGTGCCAGCAGCTGGGACAGGGGGAAACCCCTCCACTTT | TRBD1 | TRBJ1-6 | TRBV5-6 | .
CASRIARTGYSVDTQYF | TGTGCCAGCAGAATAGCCCGGACAGGGTACTCTGTAGATACGCAGTATTTT | TRBD1 | TRBJ2-3 | TRBV28 | .
CASSIKTGGEAFF | TGTGCCAGCAGTATAAAGACAGGGGGGGAGGCTTTCTTT | TRBD1 | TRBJ1-1 | TRBV6-1 | .
CASNKGTSGSAEQYF | TGTGCCAGCAACAAAGGGACTAGCGGGAGTGCTGAGCAGTACTTC | TRBD2 | TRBJ2-7 | TRBV6-5 | .
CASSWDTNGYTF | TGCGCCAGCAGCTGGGACACGAATGGCTACACCTTC | . | TRBJ1-2 | TRBV5-1 | .
CSSSPPSGSSYNEQFF | TGTTCCAGCAGCCCCCCTAGCGGGAGCTCCTACAATGAGCAGTTCTTC | TRBD2 | TRBJ2-1 | TRBV7-9 | .
CASRDPGYNEQFF | TGTGCCAGCAGGGATCCCGGGTACAATGAGCAGTTCTTC | . | TRBJ2-1 | TRBV28 | .
CASSPLYYTGEGTNEKLFF | TGTGCCAGCAGCCCGTTGTACTACACTGGAGAGGGTACTAATGAAAAACTGTTTTTT | . | TRBJ1-4 | TRBV27 | .
CASSLVQGSEKLFF | TGTGCCAGCAGTTTGGTTCAGGGTAGTGAAAAACTGTTTTTT | . | TRBJ1-4 | TRBV28 | few
CASSLTTSSYNEQFF | TGTGCCAGCAGCTTGACTACGAGCTCCTACAATGAGCAGTTCTTC | . | TRBJ2-1 | TRBV5-6 | once